This T cell receptor (beta chain) is from a study of identical twins. Concerning this clonotype itself: No antigen is known for it.

The CDR3 loop spans 12 amino acids. The V gene's germline CDR1 is MNHEY and CDR2 SMNVEV (reference sequence). V lost 8 bases, J lost 2 bases, and 8 bases lay in between. TCRdb analysed the 5' RACE reads with MiXCR anew, one entry per CDR3 protein. The sample includes 1.5 million to 2 million distinct CDR3 sequences, under 35% of them seen just once. Study outcomes and limitations: The study found excess low generation probability among twin-shared out-of-frame alpha sequences.

The chain recombines TRBV27 with TRBJ2-3; no reliable D call. This TCR came from a newborn girl in good health. Sequencing used cord blood. The CDR3 protein is CASRAFTDTQYF. The CDR3 nucleotides are TGTGCCAGCCGGGCCTTCACAGATACGCAGTATTTT.